A selection of T cell receptor beta chains follows, all from one sample in a study of OX40 agonist ivuxolimab in advanced cancers. Generated by immunoSEQ multiplex PCR, the TCRdb table keeps only in-frame clones and is missing some. This table has approximately 37,000 clones, roughly 84% appearing once. The specimen was CD4+ or CD8+ T cells sorted from blood, collected in a trial of the OX40 agonist ivuxolimab. The receptors come from an adult with an advanced solid tumor such as melanoma, head and neck, liver or kidney cancer. Each CDR3 is given with its conserved first and last residue. D genes are given only for firm matches. For some rows the clone size is stated as once, few or many, or as a class when expanded; others skip it.

V gene	J gene	D gene	clone size	CDR3 DNA	CDR3 protein
TRBV5-1	TRBJ1-4	.	.	TGCGCCAGCAGATCCGGAGGGGCAACTAATGAAAAACTGTTTTTT	CASRSGGATNEKLFF
TRBV5-4	TRBJ1-4	.	.	TGTGCCAGCAGCTTGAGGCCAGGGACCCATAATGAAAAACTGTTTTTT	CASSLRPGTHNEKLFF
TRBV4-1	TRBJ2-1	.	once	TGCGCCAGCAGCCAGGCCGCCATAGATGAGCAGTTCTTC	CASSQAAIDEQFF
TRBV6-5	TRBJ2-7	.	.	TGTGCCAGCAGTGCAAGACACCGGTTAGCCTACGAGCAGTACTTC	CASSARHRLAYEQYF
TRBV11-3	TRBJ2-2	TRBD2	.	TGTGCCAGCAGCTTATCCATAGCGGGAGTCGATACCGGGGAGCTGTTTTTT	CASSLSIAGVDTGELFF
TRBV6-5	TRBJ1-2	.	once	TGTGCCAGCAGTTATGACAGAGCCAACTATGGCTACACCTTC	CASSYDRANYGYTF
TRBV10-1	TRBJ2-1	.	.	TGCGCCAGCAGTGAGTCCTCAGGTGGTATAAATGAGCAGTTCTTC	CASSESSGGINEQFF
TRBV6-6	TRBJ2-2	TRBD2	.	TGTGCCAGCAGTTACAGGACTAGAGGCACCGGGGAGCTGTTTTTT	CASSYRTRGTGELFF
TRBV7-2	TRBJ1-2	TRBD1	.	TGTGCCAGCAGCTTAGATCGGACAGGGGAAGTCTACACCTTC	CASSLDRTGEVYTF
TRBV15	TRBJ1-5	.	.	TGTGCCACCAGTCGGGGGTGGGACAATCAGCCCCAGCATTTT	CATSRGWDNQPQHF
TRBV27	TRBJ1-1	.	.	TGTGCCAGCAGTTCCCCGGCGAACACTGAAGCTTTCTTT	CASSSPANTEAFF
TRBV5-4	TRBJ1-1	.	.	TGTGCCAGCAGCTCCCGGGCAGGGGACTACACTGAAGCTTTCTTT	CASSSRAGDYTEAFF
TRBV6-5	TRBJ1-5	.	.	TGTGCCAGCCGAGGGGTAAATCAGCCCCAGCATTTT	CASRGVNQPQHF
TRBV5-1	TRBJ1-1	TRBD1	.	TGCGCCAGCAGCTTGACTAAGGGGACAGGGGGCACTGAAGCTTTCTTT	CASSLTKGTGGTEAFF
TRBV10-3	TRBJ1-1	.	.	TGTGCCATCAGTGGAGGCGGGGACACTGAAGCTTTCTTT	CAISGGGDTEAFF
TRBV28	TRBJ1-2	.	.	TGTGCCAGCAGTTTGCGGCCCCGTACCTATGGCTACACCTTC	CASSLRPRTYGYTF
TRBV7-9	TRBJ2-1	TRBD2	.	TGTGCCAGCAGCCTTCGGCGGGGGGGCCGGATCCAACATGATGAGCAGTTCTTC	CASSLRRGGRIQHDEQFF
TRBV29-1	TRBJ1-1	.	.	TGCAGCGGCGGGAGTGGGGGCTCTGAAGCTTTCTTT	CSGGSGGSEAFF
TRBV9	TRBJ1-1	.	few	TGTGCCAGCAGCGTACACAGAGCACCAAACACTGAAGCTTTCTTT	CASSVHRAPNTEAFF
TRBV5-1	TRBJ2-2	.	.	TGCGCCAGCAGCTTGAATGTCGCCAGGGGGGTCGGGGAGCTGTTTTTT	CASSLNVARGVGELFF
TRBV7-8	TRBJ2-3	TRBD2	.	TGTGCCAGCAGCCTCACTGCGACTAGCGGTTTAGATACGCAGTATTTT	CASSLTATSGLDTQYF
TRBV10-3	TRBJ1-1	.	.	TGTGCCATCAGTGATTTGGGGTATACTGAAGCTTTCTTT	CAISDLGYTEAFF
TRBV21-1	TRBJ2-3	.	.	TGTGCCAGCAGCAAAGCGAGGGATCCAGATACGCAGTATTTT	CASSKARDPDTQYF
TRBV4-1	TRBJ2-1	TRBD1	.	TGCGCCAGCAGCCAAGACCCTCGCAACCCGGGACAGAGATACAATGAGCAGTTCTTC	CASSQDPRNPGQRYNEQFF
TRBV7-3	TRBJ2-3	.	.	TGTGCCAGCAGCTTATCAGGGATTAAAGCAGATACGCAGTATTTT	CASSLSGIKADTQYF
TRBV4-1	TRBJ1-1	.	.	TGCGCCAGCAGCCAGAGGACGGGGGGGACTGAAGCTTTCTTT	CASSQRTGGTEAFF
TRBV9	TRBJ2-5	TRBD2	.	TGTGCCAGCAGCGTAGTAGCGGGGGTAGAAGAGACCCAGTACTTC	CASSVVAGVEETQYF
TRBV5-8	TRBJ1-3	.	.	TGTGCCAGCAGCTTGGTGGGAAACACCATATATTTT	CASSLVGNTIYF
TRBV6-1	TRBJ2-1	TRBD2	.	TGTGCCAGCAGACTAGCGGGGCCCATCAATGAGCAGTTCTTC	CASRLAGPINEQFF
TRBV30	TRBJ2-2	.	.	TGTGCCTGGAGTGTACTTTTTCGAGGGCCGACCTCGCCCCCCGGGGAGCTGTTTTTT	CAWSVLFRGPTSPPGELFF
TRBV4-2	TRBJ2-1	.	.	TGTGCCAGCAGCCAAACAGTTCCCGAGCAGTTCTTC	CASSQTVPEQFF
TRBV18	TRBJ2-5	.	.	TGTGCCAGCTCACCACCGGCCAGGGAGACCCAGTACTTC	CASSPPARETQYF
TRBV27	TRBJ1-2	.	.	TGTGCCAGCAGTTCCCGCGGGGGGGGTTCGGCTAACTATGGCTACACCTTC	CASSSRGGGSANYGYTF
TRBV15	TRBJ2-5	.	few	TGTGCCACCAGCAGAGTTACTCTCAGGGAAGAGACCCAGTACTTC	CATSRVTLREETQYF
TRBV27	TRBJ2-3	.	.	TGTGCCAGCAGTTTCTTCGGGGCGGGTGGCACAGATACGCAGTATTTT	CASSFFGAGGTDTQYF
TRBV6-5	TRBJ2-5	.	once	TGTGCCAGCAGTTATGACGGGGTCCAAGAGACCCAGTACTTC	CASSYDGVQETQYF
TRBV28	TRBJ2-1	TRBD2	.	TGTGCCAGCAGTTTAGGCGGGAGTATTAATGAGCAGTTCTTC	CASSLGGSINEQFF
TRBV4-2	TRBJ2-3	.	.	TGTGCCAGCAGCCAAGATCGGAACACAGATACGCAGTATTTT	CASSQDRNTDTQYF
TRBV14	TRBJ2-3	.	.	TGTGCCAGCAGCCAAGATCTGGGGGCGGTAGATACGCAGTATTTT	CASSQDLGAVDTQYF
TRBV18	TRBJ2-7	.	medium-sized	TGTGCCAGCTCACCATGGGGAACGACCTACGAGCAGTACTTC	CASSPWGTTYEQYF
TRBV9	TRBJ2-4	.	.	TGTGCCAGCAGCGTAGAAGCGGACAGTCCCCACCTGGCCAAAAACATTCAGTACTTC	CASSVEADSPHLAKNIQYF
TRBV6-6	TRBJ2-2	TRBD1	.	TGTGCCAGCAGTCTAGGGGACAGGGGGCGATTCGGGGAGCTGTTTTTT	CASSLGDRGRFGELFF
TRBV30	TRBJ2-2	.	.	TGTGCCTGGAGTGGTCTAACAGGGTACGGGGAGCTGTTTTTT	CAWSGLTGYGELFF
TRBV5-6	TRBJ1-1	.	.	TGTGCCAGCAGTTCTTCAACAGGGAAAGCTTTCTTT	CASSSSTGKAFF
TRBV15	TRBJ2-2	.	.	TGTGCCACCAGCAGAGATCGAACTACCGGGGAGCTGTTTTTT	CATSRDRTTGELFF
TRBV10-3	TRBJ1-5	TRBD1	.	TGTGCCATCAGTGAACGACAGGGACTCAGCAATCAGCCCCAGCATTTT	CAISERQGLSNQPQHF
TRBV9	TRBJ1-2	.	.	TGTGCCAGCAGCGTAGAACGGAATTATGGCTACACCTTC	CASSVERNYGYTF
TRBV5-1	TRBJ2-2	TRBD2	.	TGCGCCAGCAGCCTGACCGGGACTAGCGGGAGGACGAACACCGGGGAGCTGTTTTTT	CASSLTGTSGRTNTGELFF
TRBV19	TRBJ1-5	.	.	TGTGCCAGTAACCAAGGGGGTAGCAATCAGCCCCAGCATTTT	CASNQGGSNQPQHF
TRBV27	TRBJ1-2	TRBD1	.	TGTGCCAGCAGTTTCAGGGGGTCCTATGGCTACACCTTC	CASSFRGSYGYTF
TRBV7-9	TRBJ2-2	.	.	TGTGCCAGCAGCTTAGGCTACCCAGCGGGGGAGCTGTTTTTT	CASSLGYPAGELFF
TRBV5-4	TRBJ2-7	.	.	TGTGCCAGCAGCTTGTCCGCCTACGAGCAGTACTTC	CASSLSAYEQYF
TRBV2	TRBJ1-4	.	.	TGTGCCAGCTCCCCCGTTGCAACTAATGAAAAACTGTTTTTT	CASSPVATNEKLFF
TRBV28	TRBJ1-1	.	.	TGTGCCAGCACCCCAGGGAGTTCATACACTGAAGCTTTCTTT	CASTPGSSYTEAFF